This TCR beta chain was recorded in a study of OX40 agonist ivuxolimab in advanced cancers. In the study overall: Patients with hepatocellular carcinoma, melanoma, renal cell or head and neck cancer made up the dose-escalation patients.

Sequenced by immunoSEQ multiplex PCR; TCRdb stores in-frame clones only, minus some. This sample carries about 100,000 clones, about 90% of them seen once, and the ten largest clones take around 1.6%. Germline V CDR1 and CDR2: SGHAT, FQNNGV. V lost 7 bases, J lost 3 bases, and 3 bases stayed unmatched. The CDR3 spans 13 residues. The sequencing used CD4+ or CD8+ T cells sorted from blood, collected in a trial of the OX40 agonist ivuxolimab. The rearrangement uses TRBV11-2 and TRBJ2-1, with 7 bases that match TRBD2. The receptor was isolated from an adult with an advanced solid tumor such as melanoma, head and neck, liver or kidney cancer. CDR3 protein: CASTGGSYNEQFF. CDR3 nucleotide sequence: TGTGCCAGCACAGGCGGGAGCTACAATGAGCAGTTCTTC.